This T cell receptor beta chain was captured by sequencing in a study of graft-versus-host responses after intestinal transplantation. Whole-study context: Anti-thymocyte globulin served as induction for all recipients, who then took tacrolimus and steroids for about 3 years.

Concerning this clone: Its antigen is as yet unknown.

Study results and caveats: GvH clones appeared in recipient marrow, some first in ileum or blood.

Sequenced by immunoSEQ multiplex PCR; TCRdb stores in-frame clones only, minus some. The table has just over 95,000 clones, 80% to 95% seen once. The CDR3 runs 14 residues. Unmatched junction bases numbered 8, after V lost 5 bases and J lost 7 bases. Germline V gene lookup returns CDR1 MDHEN and CDR2 SYDVKM. The chain uses TRBV28 and TRBJ2-4; 7 bases align to TRBD1. This receptor was taken from a human donor who received an intestinal transplant. This specimen consisted of unstimulated CD4+ T cells sorted from spleen or lymph node cells, obtained before intestinal transplant. CDR3 nucleotide sequence: TGTGCCAGCAGTCTCCAGACAGGGCCCAACATTCAGTACTTC. It codes for CASSLQTGPNIQYF.